This TCR beta chain was identified during a study of blood T cells in healthy people across ages. This clonotype has only a few counts. Its antigen is not identified. Whole-study results and caveats: Higher naive T cell percentage went strongly together with higher TCR beta diversity.

Per individual sample, total RNA of at least 5 micrograms was extracted. The authors ran a second PCR of 7 to 11 cycles using a sample-barcoded 5' primer and a J-beta primer mix. Using its own MiXCR run on the 5' RACE reads, TCRdb lists one record per CDR3 protein. The sample has 1,300,000 or so distinct CDR3 sequences; 59% are singletons. The clonotype originates from a man between 18 and 29 years old in good health. Sequencing was carried out using blood.

This chain's CDR3 is CASAPVSGANVLTF. CDR3 DNA sequence: TGTGCCAGCGCCCCGGTGTCTGGGGCCAACGTCCTGACTTTC. The gene calls are TRBV14 and TRBJ2-6, with D uncertain. The CDR3 spans 14 residues. The V end was cut by 8 bases, the J end by 1 base, with 9 bases between. Germline CDR1 and CDR2: SGHDN and FVKESK.